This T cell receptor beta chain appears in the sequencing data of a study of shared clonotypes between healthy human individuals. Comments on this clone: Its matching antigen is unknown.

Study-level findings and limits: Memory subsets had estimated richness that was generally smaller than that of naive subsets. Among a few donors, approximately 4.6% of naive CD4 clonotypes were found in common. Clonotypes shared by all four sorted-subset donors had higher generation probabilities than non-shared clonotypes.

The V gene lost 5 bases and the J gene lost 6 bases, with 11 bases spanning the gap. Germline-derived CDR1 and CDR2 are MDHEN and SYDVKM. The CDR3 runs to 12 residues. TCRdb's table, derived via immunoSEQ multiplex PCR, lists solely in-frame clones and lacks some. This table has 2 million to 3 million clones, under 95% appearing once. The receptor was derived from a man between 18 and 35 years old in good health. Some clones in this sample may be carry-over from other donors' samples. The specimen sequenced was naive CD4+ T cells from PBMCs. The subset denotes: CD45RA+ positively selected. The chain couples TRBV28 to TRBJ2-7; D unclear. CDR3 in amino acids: CASSVSRPEQYF. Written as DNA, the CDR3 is TGTGCCAGCAGTGTCTCTAGGCCCGAGCAGTACTTC.